The 12 T cell receptor beta chains presented below share a single source sample, sequenced in a study of cytomegalovirus exposure and HLA in healthy donors. Use of 60 Vbeta and 13 Jbeta primers characterized the PCR. Generated by immunoSEQ multiplex PCR, the TCRdb table keeps only in-frame clones and is missing some. Of about 76,000 clones listed, roughly four fifths are singletons. Sequencing was performed on PBMCs. These receptors were obtained from a male donor in good health and CMV-seropositive.

The J gene is TRBJ2-7, the V gene TRBV4-3, with D possibly matching TRBD2 (6 bases). This CDR3 region has 14 residues. The germline gives CDR1 LGHNA, CDR2 YSLEER. Trimming shortened V by 2 bases and J by 8 bases, and 16 bases separated the two germline ends. The CDR3: CASSQRVASDQQYF. The CDR3 region has the DNA TGCGCCAGCAGCCAAAGAGTGGCTAGCGACCAGCAGTACTTC.

The chain links TRBV5-3 to TRBJ1-3, with 8 bases lining up with TRBD1. TRBV5-3 is an ORF; its function is uncertain. The CDR3 is 23 amino acids. V shed 4 bases, J shed 1 base, and the junction held 28 bases outside the gene matches. DNA of the CDR3: TGTGCCAGAAGCCTACCCCCGGGACAGGATTTGGTTATAATCTTAAGGTCTGGAAACACCATATATTTT. This codes for CARSLPPGQDLVIILRSGNTIYF.

This clone turned up a few times. The chain links TRBV6-1 to TRBJ1-5; 7 nucleotides align to TRBD1. Germline V gene lookup returns CDR1 MNHNS and CDR2 SASEGT. V lost 2 bases, J lost 4 bases, and 14 bases stayed unmatched. This CDR3 contains 18 residues. The CDR3 sequence is CASSEKRVGDRVNQPQHF. CDR3 sequence (DNA): TGTGCCAGCAGTGAAAAGCGGGTTGGCGACAGGGTAAATCAGCCCCAGCATTTT.

The V and J genes are TRBV5-1 and TRBJ1-1, with D possibly being TRBD1 (6 bases). The CDR3 totals 15 residues. Germline V gives CDR1 SGHRS, CDR2 YFSETQ. The V gene lost 4 bases and the J gene lost 1 base, with 14 bases spanning the gap. CDR3 DNA sequence: TGCGCCAGCAGCCCGTCGACAGGCGAGAACACTGAAGCTTTCTTT. It codes for CASSPSTGENTEAFF.

This chain connects TRBV4-3 to TRBJ2-5; D possibly corresponds to TRBD2 (5 bases). V lost 0 bases to trimming and J lost 2 bases, with 10 bases between them. Per germline, CDR1 LGHNA and CDR2 YSLEER. This CDR3 has 15 residues. The DNA of the CDR3 is TGCGCCAGCAGCCAAGATCTGGACTCGCAAGAGACCCAGTACTTC. Encoded protein: CASSQDLDSQETQYF.

The chain recombines TRBV5-1 with TRBJ2-1; TRBD2 is a possible D gene (7 bases). Germline loops: CDR1 SGHRS, CDR2 YFSETQ. The CDR3 is 16 residues long. The germline V and J ends were trimmed by 4 bases and 15 bases, with 29 bases remaining between them. CDR3 in amino acids: CASSPEATSRLQGRFF. The DNA of the CDR3 is TGCGCCAGCAGCCCGGAAGCGACTAGCCGGCTACAGGGACGGTTCTTC.

The rearrangement joins TRBV4-1 to TRBJ2-2, with TRBD2 matching 7 bases. There are 15 residues in the CDR3. V lost 4 bases, J lost 7 bases, and 9 bases stayed unmatched. The germline V gene encodes CDR1 MGHRA and CDR2 YSYEKL. CDR3 sequence: CASSPFGGGGGELFF. The CDR3, as DNA: TGCGCCAGCAGCCCTTTTGGGGGGGGAGGCGGGGAGCTGTTTTTT.

This clone was counted between two and nine times. The V and J genes are TRBV5-1 and TRBJ2-5, with a possible D match to TRBD1 (5 bases). The CDR3 loop spans 16 amino acids. V was clipped by 4 bases and J by 1 base, with 17 bases between them. The germline V gene encodes CDR1 SGHRS and CDR2 YFSETQ. This chain's CDR3 is CASSPPQGTSQETQYF. As DNA, the CDR3 is TGCGCCAGCAGCCCGCCCCAGGGCACTTCCCAAGAGACCCAGTACTTC.

The rearrangement links TRBV6-1 to TRBJ1-6, with D unclear. V was shortened by 6 bases and J by 10 bases, with 16 bases between the two germline ends. The CDR3 spans 14 residues. Looked up from germline, CDR1 is MNHNS and CDR2 is SASEGT. Here the CDR3 DNA reads TGTGCCAGCAGCCTTCTCAGTGGTAACTCACCCCTCCACTTT. This translates into CASSLLSGNSPLHF.

This clone was counted a few times. The chain uses TRBV5-1 and TRBJ2-3; TRBD2 matches 9 bases. This CDR3 spans 14 amino acids. The trim removed 5 bases at V and 3 bases at J, leaving 4 bases unmatched. The germline gives CDR1 SGHRS, CDR2 YFSETQ. The CDR3 DNA reads as TGCGCCAGCAGAGCGGGGGGCAGTACAGATACGCAGTATTTT. Amino acid sequence: CASRAGGSTDTQYF.

This clone was counted a single time. V gene TRBV11-2 combines with J gene TRBJ1-2; maybe TRBD1 (5 bases). The germline V gene encodes CDR1 SGHAT and CDR2 FQNNGV. The CDR3 is 16 amino acids. The V gene lost 2 bases and the J gene lost 1 base, with 14 bases spanning the gap. The CDR3: CASSLRRGPSNYGYTF. The CDR3 region has the DNA TGTGCCAGCAGCTTAAGGCGGGGACCTAGTAACTATGGCTACACCTTC.

The rearrangement joins TRBV19 to TRBJ2-4, with a weak D call TRBD2 (5 bases). V was pared by 10 bases and J by 0 bases, with 13 bases between. The germline CDR1 and CDR2 sequences are LNHDA and SQIVND (reference sequence). The CDR3 is 14 amino acids. The DNA for the CDR3 is TGTGCCACTCGGGGTAATCTAGCCAAAAACATTCAGTACTTC. Translating gives CATRGNLAKNIQYF.